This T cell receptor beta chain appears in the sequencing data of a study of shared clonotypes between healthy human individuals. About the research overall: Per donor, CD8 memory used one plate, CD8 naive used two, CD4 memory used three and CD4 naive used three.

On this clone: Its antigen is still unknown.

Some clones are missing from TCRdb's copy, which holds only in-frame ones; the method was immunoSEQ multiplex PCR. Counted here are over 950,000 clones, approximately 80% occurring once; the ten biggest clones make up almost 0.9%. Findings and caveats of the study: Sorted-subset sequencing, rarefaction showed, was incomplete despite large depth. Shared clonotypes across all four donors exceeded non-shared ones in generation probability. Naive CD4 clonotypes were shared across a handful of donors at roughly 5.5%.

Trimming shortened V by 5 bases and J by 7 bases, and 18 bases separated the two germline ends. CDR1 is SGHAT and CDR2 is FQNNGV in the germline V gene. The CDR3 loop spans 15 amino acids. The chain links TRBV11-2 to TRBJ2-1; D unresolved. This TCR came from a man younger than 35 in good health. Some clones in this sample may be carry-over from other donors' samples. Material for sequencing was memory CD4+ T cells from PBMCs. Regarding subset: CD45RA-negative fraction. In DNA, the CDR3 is TGTGCCAGCAGCCCCCCCCCGGGCCGTGTTAATGAGCAGTTCTTC. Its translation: CASSPPPGRVNEQFF.